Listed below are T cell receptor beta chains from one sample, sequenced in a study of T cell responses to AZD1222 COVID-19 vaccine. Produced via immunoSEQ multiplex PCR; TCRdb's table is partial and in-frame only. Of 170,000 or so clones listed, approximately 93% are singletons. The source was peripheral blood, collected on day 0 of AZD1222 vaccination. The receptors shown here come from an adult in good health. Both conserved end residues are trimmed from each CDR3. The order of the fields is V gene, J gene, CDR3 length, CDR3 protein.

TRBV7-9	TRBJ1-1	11	ASTQWGNTEAF
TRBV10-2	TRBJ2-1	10	ASRGLLNEQF
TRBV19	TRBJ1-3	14	ASSDDRRYSGNTIY
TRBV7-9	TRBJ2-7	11	ASSPRGFYEQY
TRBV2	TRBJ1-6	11	ASSEARGSPLH
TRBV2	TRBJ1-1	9	ASSEQGRAF
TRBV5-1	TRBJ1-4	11	ASSLGQLEKLF
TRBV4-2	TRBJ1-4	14	ASSQDDGTGYEKLF
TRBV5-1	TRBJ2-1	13	ASSPRQGAVDEQF
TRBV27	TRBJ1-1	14	ASSPDSFVRDTEAF
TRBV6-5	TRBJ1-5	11	ASSSGGGQPQH
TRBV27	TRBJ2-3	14	ASSLVSSGGADTQY
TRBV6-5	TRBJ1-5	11	ATRGHWGQPQH
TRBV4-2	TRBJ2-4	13	ASSQVLALRNIQY
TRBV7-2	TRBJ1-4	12	ASSLEVGQEKLF
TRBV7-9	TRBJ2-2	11	ASRYRDTGELF